Sequencing of this T cell receptor beta chain was carried out in a study of T cell repertoires in cytomegalovirus infection. Overall study: An indication of both CMV infection and matching HLA type came from public TCR beta signatures.

MiXCR, run by TCRdb on the reads, gives a single entry per CDR3 protein. The repertoire holds some 350,000 distinct CDR3 sequences, with nearly 35% as singletons. This clonotype has only a few counts. Its antigen is unidentified. The CDR3 runs to 15 residues. V gave up 0 bases and J gave up 3 bases, with 6 bases separating them. Germline lookup yields CDR1 LGHNA and CDR2 YSLEER. Study-level findings and limits: Cumulated frequencies of public TCR beta families served to identify carriers of CMV plus the relevant HLA. HLA-C-restricted CMV-specific TCR beta clonotypes were dominant in the ex vivo response.

This clonotype was sampled from a human donor in good health (CMV status not recorded). Some clones in this sample may be carry-over from other donors' samples. The specimen was cultured PBMCs, collected from culture after CMV antigen stimulation. The V call is TRBV4-3, the J call TRBJ1-6, with D possibly being TRBD1 (6 bases). The CDR3 sequence is CASSQDRGYNSPLHF. The CDR3 region has the DNA TGCGCCAGCAGCCAAGACAGGGGCTATAATTCACCCCTCCACTTT.